Each of the 20 T cell receptor beta chains below was sequenced from the same sample in a study of blood T cell repertoires in COVID-19. Data came from immunoSEQ multiplex PCR; TCRdb stores just in-frame clones and leaves some out. This sample has about 270,000 clones, with around 88% found just once. Source material: peripheral blood. The source of these receptors is a man older than 75 with acute or convalescent COVID-19.

The chain uses TRBV2 and TRBJ2-3, with 12 nucleotides matching TRBD2. From germline, CDR1 is SNHLY and CDR2 FYNNEI. Germline trimming cut 5 bases from V and 2 bases from J; bases unmatched to any gene: 5. The CDR3 sequence is 16 residues long. CDR3 nucleotide sequence: TGTGCCAGCAGTTACCTAGCGGGGGGGCCCACAGATACGCAGTATTTT. Translation: CASSYLAGGPTDTQYF.

This rearrangement joins TRBV25-1 to TRBJ1-2; 7 bases align to TRBD1. V trimming: 2 bases; J trimming: 5 bases; junction bases outside the gene matches: 2. CDR1 and CDR2 (germline): MGHDK, SYGVNS. This CDR3 is built from 13 residues. The CDR3 loop is CASSEGTAYGYTF. CDR3 coding DNA: TGTGCCAGCAGTGAAGGGACAGCTTATGGCTACACCTTC.

This chain uses TRBV5-6 with TRBJ2-3, with D possibly matching TRBD2 (7 bases). Germline V gene data show CDR1 as SGHDT and CDR2 as YYEEEE. The V gene lost 5 bases and the J gene lost 2 bases, with 18 bases spanning the gap. The CDR3 spans 16 residues. CDR3 sequence reads: CASRWRGGVVTDTQYF. In DNA, the CDR3 is TGTGCCAGCAGATGGAGAGGGGGGGTAGTCACAGATACGCAGTATTTT.

The genes are TRBV3-1 (or the pseudogene TRBV3-2) and TRBJ1-1; D is unresolved. The CDR3 covers 12 residues. Germline V CDR1 and CDR2: LGHDT, YNNKEL (reference sequence). The ends were cut back, 3 bases at V and 8 bases at J, with 10 bases in the middle. The CDR3 DNA sequence: TGTGCCAGCAGCCAGAGCACAGCAGAAGCTTTCTTT. This codes for CASSQSTAEAFF.

This clone was observed a few times. The V call is TRBV15, the J call TRBJ2-1, with TRBD2 matching over 11 bases. The CDR3 has 15 residues. With V trimmed by 7 bases and J by 4 bases, 6 bases remained unmatched. The germline CDR1 and CDR2 sequences are LNHNV and YYDKDF (reference sequence). CDR3 in amino acids: CATTPGLAAYNEQFF. The CDR3 DNA follows: TGTGCCACCACCCCGGGACTAGCGGCGTACAATGAGCAGTTCTTC.

The DNA for the CDR3 is TGTGCCAGCAGCCCAAGGAGCGGGAGAAGCACAGATACGCAGTATTTT. Its translation is CASSPRSGRSTDTQYF. This chain connects TRBV9 to TRBJ2-3, with 8 bases lining up with TRBD2. V shed 4 bases and J 0 bases; nucleotides not matched to a gene: 7. Germline CDR1 and CDR2: SGDLS and YYNGEE. CDR3 length: 16 amino acids.

The chain is built from TRBV10-3 and TRBJ2-5; the D gene is possibly TRBD1 (6 bases). The germline V and J ends were trimmed by 6 bases and 4 bases, with 18 bases remaining between them. The germline gives CDR1 ENHRY, CDR2 SYGVKD. This CDR3 region has 15 residues. This CDR3 is CAISSGDRNSETQYF. As DNA, the CDR3 is TGTGCCATCAGCTCGGGTGACAGGAATTCAGAGACCCAGTACTTC.

This clone came up once. The chain joins TRBV28 to TRBJ2-5, with TRBD2 identical over 8 bases. Germline V gene data show CDR1 as MDHEN and CDR2 as SYDVKM. Trimming cost V 6 bases and J 6 bases; bases outside gene matches: 15. This CDR3 has 16 residues. In DNA, the CDR3 is TGTGCCAGCAGGGTGAGCGGGAGCACCGAGGGAAAGACCCAGTACTTC. This sequence encodes CASRVSGSTEGKTQYF.

The chain links TRBV5-1 to TRBJ2-3; 8 bases are shared with TRBD2. Germline assignment: CDR1 SGHRS and CDR2 YFSETQ. The CDR3 length is 16 residues. V lost 4 bases, J lost 0 bases, and 7 bases stayed unmatched. The CDR3 nucleotides are TGCGCCAGCAGCCCGGGGGGGGGCAGCAGCACAGATACGCAGTATTTT. Its translation: CASSPGGGSSTDTQYF. Combining the CDR3 with reference TRBV5-1 and TRBJ2-3 gives the whole variable domain KAGVTQTPRYLIKTRGQQVTLSCSPISGHRSVSWYQQTPGQGLQFLFEYFSETQRNKGNFPGRFSGRQFSNSRSEMNVSTLELGDSALYLCASSPGGGSSTDTQYFGPGTRLTVL.

This CDR3 is CASSYFDPNTEAFF. As DNA, the CDR3 is TGCGCCAGCAGTTACTTCGATCCCAACACTGAAGCTTTCTTT. The chain carries TRBV5-1 and TRBJ1-1; D unresolved. CDR3 length: 14 amino acids. The germline gives CDR1 SGHRS, CDR2 YFSETQ. Deletions cut 5 bases from V and 2 bases from J, with 13 bases between.

V is TRBV5-6 and J is TRBJ2-7; maybe TRBD1 (5 bases). V was shortened by 0 bases and J by 5 bases, with 9 bases between the two germline ends. The CDR3 is 13 residues long. The germline CDR1 and CDR2 sequences are SGHDT and YYEEEE. CDR3 loop: CASSLDRWNEQYF. CDR3 coding DNA: TGTGCCAGCAGCTTGGACAGGTGGAACGAGCAGTACTTC.

This clone was seen once. The chain couples TRBV6-1 to TRBJ2-5, with a weak D call TRBD1 (5 bases). Trimming removed 0 bases from V and 1 base from J, with 12 bases in between. The CDR3 is made up of 16 amino acids. CDR1 is MNHNS and CDR2 is SASEGT in the germline V gene. For the CDR3, the DNA is TGTGCCAGCAGTGAAGCGCAAGGGGCCCTCCAAGAGACCCAGTACTTC. It is translated as CASSEAQGALQETQYF.

The chain carries TRBV7-3 and TRBJ2-1, with 7 bases that match TRBD2. The ends lost 3 bases at V and 8 bases at J; junction bases unmatched: 7. The CDR3 consists of 14 residues. The germline CDR1 and CDR2 sequences are SGHTA and FQGTGA. The chain's CDR3 is CASSFGGGSHEQFF. The CDR3, as DNA: TGTGCCAGCAGCTTCGGGGGAGGGTCCCATGAGCAGTTCTTC. The variable domain in full, with the rest retrieved from reference TRBV7-3 and TRBJ2-1, is GAGVSQTPSNKVTEKGKYVELRCDPISGHTALYWYRQSLGQGPEFLIYFQGTGAADDSGLPNDRFFAVRPEGSVSTLKIQRTERGDSAVYLCASSFGGGSHEQFFGPGTRLTVL.

The chain is built from TRBV11-2 and TRBJ2-7; 8 positions match TRBD2. The germline V gene has CDR1 SGHAT and CDR2 FQNNGV. With V trimmed by 6 bases and J by 4 bases, 5 bases remained unmatched. The CDR3 runs to 13 residues. CDR3 region: CASRRGGQYEQYF. In DNA form, the CDR3 reads TGTGCCAGCAGACGGGGGGGGCAGTACGAGCAGTACTTC.

V and J are TRBV27 and TRBJ2-1; 11 nucleotides match TRBD2. V lost 5 bases to trimming and J lost 6 bases; unmatched junction nucleotides: 3. Per germline, CDR1 MNHEY and CDR2 SMNVEV (reference sequence). This CDR3 is 14 amino acids long. CDR3 bases: TGTGCCAGCAGTCGACTAGCGGGATCCAATGAGCAGTTCTTC. Translation: CASSRLAGSNEQFF.

The CDR3 DNA follows: TGTGCCAGCAGTCCGCGCCAGGGTTGGGACACTGAAGCTTTCTTT. Its protein product is CASSPRQGWDTEAFF. The chain carries TRBV6-5 and TRBJ1-1, with D perhaps TRBD1 (5 bases). The germline gives CDR1 MNHEY, CDR2 SVGAGI. There are 15 residues in the CDR3. The V gene lost 5 bases and the J gene lost 3 bases, with 16 bases spanning the gap.

The rearrangement links TRBV5-1 to TRBJ2-5, with D possibly matching TRBD2 (6 bases). Germline V gene lookup returns CDR1 SGHRS and CDR2 YFSETQ. The length of the CDR3 is 15 residues. V lost 0 bases to trimming and J lost 1 base, with 10 bases between them. CDR3 protein: CASSLDGGSQETQYF. CDR3 in DNA: TGCGCCAGCAGCTTGGATGGGGGGTCCCAAGAGACCCAGTACTTC.

This clone was observed a handful of times. V gene TRBV10-1 combines with J gene TRBJ2-7; TRBD1 aligns across 8 bases. J was trimmed by 6 bases and V by 4 bases; bases with no gene match: 5. Germline CDR1 and CDR2: WNHNN and SYGVQD (reference sequence). This CDR3 region has 13 residues. The CDR3 region is CASSAGGRREQYF. CDR3 in DNA: TGCGCCAGCAGTGCAGGGGGCCGGCGCGAGCAGTACTTC.

This clone was recorded at least ten times. This chain uses TRBV19 with TRBJ2-7; 8 bases are shared with TRBD1. There are 14 residues in the CDR3. J was trimmed by 2 bases and V by 5 bases; bases with no gene match: 5. Germline CDR1 reads LNHDA; CDR2 reads SQIVND (reference sequence). CDR3 residues: CASSAGQGPYEQYF. CDR3 bases: TGTGCCAGTAGTGCAGGACAGGGCCCCTACGAGCAGTACTTC. Complete variable domain (other parts from reference TRBV19 and TRBJ2-7): DGGITQSPKYLFRKEGQNVTLSCEQNLNHDAMYWYRQDPGQGLRLIYYSQIVNDFQKGDIAEGYSVSREKKESFPLTVTSAQKNPTAFYLCASSAGQGPYEQYFGPGTRLTVT.

The rearrangement links TRBV27 to TRBJ2-1; the match to TRBD2 covers 9 bases. The CDR3 has 16 amino acids. Trimming took 6 bases from V and 5 from J; bases not matched to a gene: 11. Germline lookup yields CDR1 MNHEY and CDR2 SMNVEV (reference sequence). The CDR3, as DNA: TGTGCCAGCAGCTTCCTTTGGGCGGGAGGGGACAATGAGCAGTTCTTC. It encodes CASSFLWAGGDNEQFF.